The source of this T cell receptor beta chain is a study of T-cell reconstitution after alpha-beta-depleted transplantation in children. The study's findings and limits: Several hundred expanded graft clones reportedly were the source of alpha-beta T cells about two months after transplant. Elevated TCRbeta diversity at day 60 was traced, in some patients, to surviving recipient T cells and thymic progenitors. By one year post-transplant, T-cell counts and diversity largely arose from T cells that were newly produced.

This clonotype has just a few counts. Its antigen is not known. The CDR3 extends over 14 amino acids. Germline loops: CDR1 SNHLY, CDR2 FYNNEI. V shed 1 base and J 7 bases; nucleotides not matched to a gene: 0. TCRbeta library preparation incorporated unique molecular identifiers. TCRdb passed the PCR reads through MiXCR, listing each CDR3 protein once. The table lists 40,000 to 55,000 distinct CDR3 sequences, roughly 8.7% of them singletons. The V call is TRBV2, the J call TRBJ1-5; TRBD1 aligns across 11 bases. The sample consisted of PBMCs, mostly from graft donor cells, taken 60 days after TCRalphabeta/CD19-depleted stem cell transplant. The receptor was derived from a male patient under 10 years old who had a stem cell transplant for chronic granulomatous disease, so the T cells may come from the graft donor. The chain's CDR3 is CASSEGTGGQPQHF. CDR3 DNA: TGTGCCAGCAGTGAAGGGACAGGGGGCCAGCCCCAGCATTTT.